This passage covers 32 T cell receptor beta chains from one sample sequenced in a study of control samples from healthy donors and cancer patients. Profiled with immunoSEQ multiplex PCR; TCRdb holds only in-frame clones, not every one. The sample records roughly 170,000 clones, about 91% being singletons. The source material was blood. The receptors were gathered from a woman in her twenties or thirties in good health.

The chain couples TRBV4-1 to TRBJ1-5; 10 bases line up with TRBD1. Per germline, CDR1 MGHRA and CDR2 YSYEKL. The CDR3 totals 15 residues. With 5 bases clipped from V and 6 bases from J, the junction kept 7 bases outside the gene matches. For the CDR3, the DNA is TGCGCCAGCAGCTTGACAGGGGGCGCGGGTCAGCCCCAGCATTTT. Its translation is CASSLTGGAGQPQHF.

V and J are TRBV27 and TRBJ1-1; 10 positions agree with TRBD1. V lost 6 bases to trimming and J lost 6 bases; unmatched junction nucleotides: 4. Germline V gene data show CDR1 as MNHEY and CDR2 as SMNVEV (reference sequence). The CDR3 is 13 amino acids. Here the CDR3 DNA reads TGTGCCAGCAGGGCGACAGGGGGCGCTGAAGCTTTCTTT. Protein sequence: CASRATGGAEAFF.

The gene calls are TRBV6-2 or TRBV6-3 and TRBJ1-2; 8 nucleotides align to TRBD1. After removal of 5 bases from V and 8 bases from J, the junction contained 4 bases not matched to a gene. This CDR3 has 12 amino acids. CDR1 and CDR2 from the germline V gene are MNHEY and SVGEGT. The CDR3, as DNA: TGTGCCAGCAGTGGACAGGGTTACGGCTACACCTTC. Its protein is CASSGQGYGYTF.

The CDR3 loop reads CASRERLAGGPGELFF. The CDR3 DNA reads as TGCGCCAGCAGAGAACGACTAGCGGGGGGGCCCGGGGAGCTGTTTTTT. This sequence joins TRBV4-1 and TRBJ2-2; 14 nucleotides agree with TRBD2. V trimming: 6 bases; J trimming: 6 bases; junction bases outside the gene matches: 6. Germline CDR1 and CDR2: MGHRA and YSYEKL. There are 16 residues in the CDR3.

The chain has TRBV3-1 (or the pseudogene TRBV3-2) and TRBJ2-7; the match to TRBD1 covers 7 bases. There are 15 residues in the CDR3. With V trimmed by 4 bases and J by 6 bases, 12 bases remained unmatched. Germline values: CDR1 LGHDT, CDR2 YNNKEL (reference sequence). CDR3 sequence (DNA): TGTGCCAGCAGCCCACCGGGACAGCTTACTAGCGAGCAGTACTTC. Translated: CASSPPGQLTSEQYF.

This chain connects TRBV14 to TRBJ1-5; D is ambiguous. The germline CDR1 and CDR2 sequences are SGHDN and FVKESK. The CDR3 contains 13 residues. V dropped 1 base and J dropped 4 bases, with 5 bases sitting between them. The CDR3, as DNA: TGTGCCAGCAGCCAAGGGGTTAATCAGCCCCAGCATTTT. This codes for CASSQGVNQPQHF.

This rearrangement joins TRBV5-1 to TRBJ1-3; D possibly corresponds to TRBD1 (6 bases). Trimming took off 0 bases at V and 2 bases at J, with 12 bases between the two ends. CDR1 is SGHRS and CDR2 is YFSETQ in the germline V gene. The CDR3 sequence is 16 residues long. The CDR3 reads CASSLAGGGTGNTIYF. Written as DNA, the CDR3 is TGCGCCAGCAGCTTGGCAGGCGGGGGCACTGGAAACACCATATATTTT.

The chain recombines TRBV12-5 with TRBJ2-1; D is unclear. The CDR3 consists of 13 residues. Germline-derived CDR1 and CDR2 are LGHNT and FRNRAP. V lost 2 bases and J lost 6, with 8 bases in between. The CDR3 here is CASGLSGGNEQFF. DNA for the CDR3: TGTGCTAGTGGTTTGTCGGGCGGCAATGAGCAGTTCTTC.

J is TRBJ1-5 and V is TRBV2; possibly TRBD1 for D (5 bases). Trimming took 0 bases from V and 5 from J, leaving 14 bases between them. The CDR3 length is 16 residues. CDR1 and CDR2 (germline): SNHLY, FYNNEI. The CDR3 reads CASSEAPGGIDQPQHF. Here the CDR3 DNA reads TGTGCCAGCAGTGAAGCCCCGGGGGGGATCGATCAGCCCCAGCATTTT.

This clone was counted a few times. The chain is built from TRBV10-3 and TRBJ1-1; 9 bases fit TRBD1. Trimming cost V 6 bases and J 0 bases; bases outside gene matches: 8. CDR1 and CDR2 from the germline V gene are ENHRY and SYGVKD. The length of the CDR3 is 16 residues. CDR3: CAISPGTGLMNTEAFF. The CDR3 nucleotides read TGTGCCATCAGCCCCGGGACAGGGCTTATGAACACTGAAGCTTTCTTT.

This clone was detected ten times or more. The chain uses TRBV7-9 and TRBJ2-5; a weak D match, TRBD1 (5 bases). CDR3 size: 13 residues. Germline assignment: CDR1 SEHNR and CDR2 FQNEAQ (reference sequence). Deletions cut 6 bases from V and 13 bases from J, with 21 bases between. CDR3 DNA: TGTGCCAGCAGTTTTCAAGGGGTGGTATCGCCGTACTTC. Residues: CASSFQGVVSPYF. Using reference TRBV7-9 and TRBJ2-5 for the parts outside the CDR3, the full variable domain is DTGVSQNPRHKITKRGQNVTFRCDPISEHNRLYWYRQTLGQGPEFLTYFQNEAQLEKSRLLSDRFSAERPKGSFSTLEIQRTEQGDSAMYLCASSFQGVVSPYFGPGTRLLVL.

The chain has TRBV11-3 and TRBJ2-1; the D is unclear. V lost 0 bases to trimming and J lost 3 bases, with 6 bases between them. CDR1 is SGHNT, CDR2 YENEEA, per germline. The CDR3 totals 14 residues. The CDR3 coding sequence is TGTGCCAGCAGCTTAGAGGGCCACTACAATGAGCAGTTCTTC. This gives the protein CASSLEGHYNEQFF. Complete variable domain (other parts from reference TRBV11-3 and TRBJ2-1): EAGVVQSPRYKIIEKKQPVAFWCNPISGHNTLYWYLQNLGQGPELLIRYENEEAVDDSQLPKDRFSAERLKGVDSTLKIQPAELGDSAVYLCASSLEGHYNEQFFGPGTRLTVL.

The rearrangement uses TRBV5-1 and TRBJ1-6; D is possibly TRBD1 (5 bases). Trimming pared 0 bases from V and 10 bases from J, leaving 17 bases between. The CDR3 totals 16 residues. CDR1 is SGHRS and CDR2 is YFSETQ in the germline V gene. This CDR3 reads CASSLGGSGPSSPLHF. CDR3 sequence (DNA): TGCGCCAGCAGCTTGGGGGGGTCGGGACCGTCGTCACCCCTCCACTTT.

The rearrangement uses TRBV5-1 and TRBJ2-6; D gene ambiguous. Germline CDR1 and CDR2: SGHRS and YFSETQ. The CDR3 is made up of 15 amino acids. With 0 bases removed from V and 2 bases from J, the gap between germline ends came to 6 bases. CDR3 sequence reads: CASSLGRPGANVLTF. DNA for the CDR3: TGCGCCAGCAGCTTGGGTCGGCCTGGGGCCAACGTCCTGACTTTC.

The chain has TRBV10-3 and TRBJ1-5; 7 bases are a match to TRBD1. From germline, CDR1 is ENHRY and CDR2 SYGVKD. J lost 2 bases, V lost 5 bases, and 6 bases had no gene match. There are 15 residues in the CDR3. The CDR3 loop is CAISRDRAGNQPQHF. The CDR3 nucleotides read TGTGCCATCAGTAGAGACAGGGCGGGCAATCAGCCCCAGCATTTT.

This rearrangement joins TRBV6-4 to TRBJ2-1; 13 nucleotides match TRBD2. From germline, CDR1 is MRHNA and CDR2 SNTAGT. The CDR3 sequence is 15 residues long. After removal of 3 bases from V and 6 bases from J, the junction contained 2 bases not matched to a gene. CDR3 sequence: CASSELAGGRNEQFF. The CDR3 DNA is TGTGCCAGCAGTGAACTAGCGGGGGGGCGCAATGAGCAGTTCTTC.

The chain recombines TRBV19 with TRBJ1-4, with a tentative D call TRBD1 (5 bases). V was pared by 5 bases and J by 7 bases, with 11 bases between. Per germline, CDR1 LNHDA and CDR2 SQIVND (reference sequence). The CDR3 has 13 residues. CDR3 DNA sequence: TGTGCCAGTAGTTCTAAGAGGGGTGAAAAACTGTTTTTT. Translating it yields CASSSKRGEKLFF.

The genes are TRBV6-1 and TRBJ1-5; no definite D call. The CDR3 sequence is 15 residues long. The germline gives CDR1 MNHNS, CDR2 SASEGT. With 0 bases removed from V and 1 base from J, the gap between germline ends came to 7 bases. CDR3 coding DNA: TGTGCCAGCAGTGAAGCGTGGGGAAGCAATCAGCCCCAGCATTTT. Translating gives CASSEAWGSNQPQHF.

The CDR3, as DNA: TGTGCCAGCAGACAGGGCTCTGGAAACACCATATATTTT. This translates into CASRQGSGNTIYF. The chain uses TRBV28 and TRBJ1-3; D is possibly TRBD1 (6 bases). Germline CDR1 and CDR2: MDHEN and SYDVKM. This CDR3 region has 13 residues. The V gene lost 6 bases and the J gene lost 0 bases, with 6 bases spanning the gap.

The chain uses TRBV27 and TRBJ1-1; tentative D call: TRBD1 (5 bases). Germline V gene sequence: CDR1 MNHEY, CDR2 SMNVEV (reference sequence). Trimming cost V 4 bases and J 5 bases, with 11 bases left between them. This CDR3 comprises 13 residues. DNA of the CDR3: TGTGCCAGCAGTTGGAACGAGGGGACTGAAGCTTTCTTT. This encodes CASSWNEGTEAFF.

The chain is built from TRBV27 and TRBJ2-1, with D possibly being TRBD2 (5 bases). The germline V gene encodes CDR1 MNHEY and CDR2 SMNVEV (reference sequence). V lost 5 bases, J lost 3 bases, and 20 bases lay in between. This CDR3 is 17 amino acids long. The CDR3 DNA reads as TGTGCCAGCAGTAAGGGATCGGAGGCTAGCAGCTACAATGAGCAGTTCTTC. Translating gives CASSKGSEASSYNEQFF.

The chain uses TRBV29-1 and TRBJ1-1; maybe TRBD1 (5 bases). Trimming left V 3 bases short and J 4 bases short, with 9 bases between. This CDR3 spans 12 amino acids. Per germline, CDR1 SQVTM and CDR2 ANQGSEA. The CDR3: CSVDRTRTEAFF. The CDR3 nucleotides read TGCAGCGTTGACAGGACACGCACTGAAGCTTTCTTT.

The rearrangement joins TRBV24-1 to TRBJ1-5; D perhaps matches TRBD1 (6 bases). V lost 2 bases, J lost 4 bases, and 8 bases lay in between. The CDR3 runs to 14 residues. Per germline, CDR1 KGHDR and CDR2 SFDVKD. DNA of the CDR3: TGTGCCACCAGTGATTCAGGGGTAAATCAGCCCCAGCATTTT. As protein: CATSDSGVNQPQHF.

The genes are TRBV11-3 and TRBJ2-7, with D unclear. Per germline, CDR1 SGHNT and CDR2 YENEEA. The CDR3 consists of 15 residues. V was pared by 5 bases and J by 7 bases, with 21 bases between. DNA for the CDR3: TGTGCCAGCAGCCCAAATACCGGTGTATCGAGGGAGCAGTACTTC. Residues: CASSPNTGVSREQYF.

This clone was picked up one time. The chain uses TRBV7-8 and TRBJ2-5; D ambiguous. The CDR3 length is 14 residues. Germline lookup yields CDR1 SGHVS and CDR2 FQNEAQ. V lost 4 bases, J lost 2 bases, and 11 bases lay in between. The DNA of the CDR3 is TGTGCCAGCAGCTCCTTTGGGGTACAAGAGACCCAGTACTTC. Translated, it gives CASSSFGVQETQYF.

CDR3: CASSPSGGGVGGNQPQHF. DNA for the CDR3: TGTGCCAGCAGTCCCTCGGGGGGAGGGGTTGGTGGCAATCAGCCCCAGCATTTT. V usage is TRBV27 and J usage is TRBJ1-5; perhaps TRBD1 as D (5 bases). In germline, CDR1 is MNHEY, CDR2 SMNVEV (reference sequence). The CDR3 is 18 residues long. The V gene lost 5 bases and the J gene lost 2 bases, with 22 bases spanning the gap.

This chain links TRBV29-1 with TRBJ1-4; maybe TRBD1 (6 bases). The V gene's germline CDR1 is SQVTM and CDR2 ANQGSEA. V was clipped by 4 bases and J by 8 bases, with 11 bases between them. The CDR3 length is 12 residues. CDR3 loop: CSVGGAGEKLFF. CDR3 bases: TGCAGCGTTGGGGGGGCAGGGGAAAAACTGTTTTTT.

A single count supports this clone. V and J are TRBV19 and TRBJ1-2, with 9 positions matching TRBD1. The CDR3 spans 15 residues. Germline CDR1 is LNHDA and CDR2 is SQIVND (reference sequence). After removal of 9 bases from V and 1 base from J, the junction contained 9 bases not matched to a gene. The CDR3 DNA reads as TGTGCCAGCTCCGGGACAGGGCGAATTAACTATGGCTACACCTTC. Encoded protein: CASSGTGRINYGYTF. The variable domain in full, with the rest retrieved from reference TRBV19 and TRBJ1-2, is DGGITQSPKYLFRKEGQNVTLSCEQNLNHDAMYWYRQDPGQGLRLIYYSQIVNDFQKGDIAEGYSVSREKKESFPLTVTSAQKNPTAFYLCASSGTGRINYGYTFGSGTRLTVV.

The chain recombines TRBV7-9 with TRBJ1-3; 7 bases agree with TRBD1. The CDR3 runs to 15 residues. V shed 5 bases, J shed 0 bases, and the junction held 4 bases outside the gene matches. CDR1 is SEHNR and CDR2 is FQNEAQ in the germline V gene (reference sequence). Here the CDR3 DNA reads TGTGCCAGCAGCCCTTGGGACAGCTCTGGAAACACCATATATTTT. This gives the protein CASSPWDSSGNTIYF. Complete variable domain (other parts from reference TRBV7-9 and TRBJ1-3): DTGVSQNPRHKITKRGQNVTFRCDPISEHNRLYWYRQTLGQGPEFLTYFQNEAQLEKSRLLSDRFSAERPKGSFSTLEIQRTEQGDSAMYLCASSPWDSSGNTIYFGEGSWLTVV.

V and J are TRBV4-1 and TRBJ2-7; D remains ambiguous. CDR3 size: 15 residues. CDR1 is MGHRA and CDR2 is YSYEKL in the germline V gene. The germline V and J ends were trimmed by 4 bases and 5 bases, with 18 bases remaining between them. In DNA, the CDR3 is TGCGCCAGCAGCCCCAAGCCAGGAGTATTCGACGAGCAGTACTTC. It translates to CASSPKPGVFDEQYF.

V usage is TRBV5-1 and J usage is TRBJ2-7, with 8 nucleotides matching TRBD1. J lost 0 bases, V lost 4 bases, and 3 bases had no gene match. This CDR3 is 14 amino acids long. Germline V gene sequence: CDR1 SGHRS, CDR2 YFSETQ. For the CDR3, the DNA is TGCGCCAGCAGCCACGGACAGGGCTCCTACGAGCAGTACGTC. The encoded protein is CASSHGQGSYEQYV.

The chain links TRBV12-5 to TRBJ2-1; 10 bases align to TRBD1. V lost 3 bases and J lost 8; bases outside the gene matches: 4. Germline-derived CDR1 and CDR2 are LGHNT and FRNRAP. This CDR3 region has 14 residues. The DNA for the CDR3 is TGTGCTAGTGGTTTCGGACAGGGGGGCGATGAGCAGTTCTTC. Amino acids: CASGFGQGGDEQFF.